Below, 11 T cell receptor beta chains from the same sample are listed, as sequenced in a study of shared clonotypes between healthy human individuals. Clones were sequenced by immunoSEQ multiplex PCR, and TCRdb holds only the in-frame ones, with some missing. The repertoire consists of roughly 2.1 million clones, with about 92% occurring once and the leading ten covering 1.5% to 2%. Naive CD8 cells lacked CD45RO, underwent positive selection for CCR7 and left out terminally differentiated effector memory CD45RA+ cells. Material: naive CD8+ T cells from PBMCs. Every receptor here comes from a man younger than 35 in good health. Some clones in this sample may be carry-over from other donors' samples.

This chain connects TRBV28 to TRBJ1-3; a possible D gene is TRBD1 (6 bases). The CDR3 has 17 amino acids. Looked up from germline, CDR1 is MDHEN and CDR2 is SYDVKM. The V end lost 2 bases, the J end lost 4 bases, and 18 bases lay between the germline ends. CDR3 nucleotides: TGTGCCAGCAGTTTACGGTTCCCAGGGGCGCGAGGAAACACCATATATTTT. Translation: CASSLRFPGARGNTIYF.

This chain joins TRBV7-8 and TRBJ2-3; TRBD2 matches at 8 bases. With V trimmed by 8 bases and J by 6 bases, 10 bases remained unmatched. The germline CDR1 and CDR2 sequences are SGHVS and FQNEAQ. CDR3 length: 14 amino acids. The chain's CDR3 is CASLRREAPDTQYF. For the CDR3, the DNA is TGTGCCAGCCTCCGGCGGGAGGCTCCCGATACGCAGTATTTT.

This chain uses TRBV7-3 with TRBJ2-6, with 8 bases that match TRBD1. The V gene's germline CDR1 is SGHTA and CDR2 FQGTGA. V gave up 0 bases and J gave up 1 base; unmatched junction bases: 11. The CDR3 runs to 20 residues. The CDR3 sequence: CASSLTVVRQGISGANVLTF. The CDR3 DNA reads as TGTGCCAGCAGCTTAACGGTAGTGAGACAGGGGATTTCTGGGGCCAACGTCCTGACTTTC.

The chain recombines TRBV30 with TRBJ2-3, with TRBD2 matching over 7 bases. CDR3 length equals 14 residues. Per the germline V gene, CDR1 is GTSNPN and CDR2 is SVGIG (reference sequence). V was clipped by 0 bases and J by 6 bases; unmatched bases: 6. The CDR3 protein is CAWSVASGSDTQYF. As DNA, the CDR3 is TGTGCCTGGAGTGTGGCTAGCGGCTCCGATACGCAGTATTTT.

This chain uses TRBV21-1 with TRBJ1-3. TRBV21-1 is an annotated pseudogene. This CDR3 has 15 residues. The DNA of the CDR3 is TGTGCCAGCAGCAAAGCGGGGGTCTCTGGAAACACCATATATTTT. Protein: CASSKAGVSGNTIYF.

The J gene is TRBJ1-1, the V gene TRBV28, with 11 bases identical to TRBD1. Germline trimming cut 5 bases from V and 4 bases from J; bases unmatched to any gene: 12. This CDR3 region has 17 residues. Germline-derived CDR1 and CDR2 are MDHEN and SYDVKM. The CDR3 spells CASSLRTGGASGTEAFF. The CDR3 nucleotides read TGTGCCAGCAGTCTTCGGACAGGGGGCGCGTCAGGCACTGAAGCTTTCTTT.

The chain couples TRBV7-3 to TRBJ1-2; maybe TRBD1 (5 bases). CDR1 SGHTA and CDR2 FQGTGA come from the germline V gene. The CDR3 is made up of 16 amino acids. V lost 1 base, J lost 8 bases, and 20 bases lay in between. CDR3 DNA sequence: TGTGCCAGCAGCTTAATGGGAGGGGCCGGGATCTGGGGCTACACCTTC. This codes for CASSLMGGAGIWGYTF. Drawing the rest from reference TRBV7-3 and TRBJ1-2, the complete variable domain is GAGVSQTPSNKVTEKGKYVELRCDPISGHTALYWYRQSLGQGPEFLIYFQGTGAADDSGLPNDRFFAVRPEGSVSTLKIQRTERGDSAVYLCASSLMGGAGIWGYTFGSGTRLTVV.

This chain uses TRBV6-1 with TRBJ1-5; D is unresolved. Per the germline V gene, CDR1 is MNHNS and CDR2 is SASEGT. There are 15 residues in the CDR3. Trimming took off 3 bases at V and 7 bases at J, with 16 bases between the two ends. CDR3 loop: CASSDLVGSSQPQHF. CDR3 bases: TGTGCCAGCAGTGATCTGGTGGGCTCGAGCCAGCCCCAGCATTTT.

The chain recombines TRBV29-1 with TRBJ2-5; 10 bases fit TRBD1. The J call is in doubt because the DNA end fits TRBJ2-7 better. Per germline, CDR1 SQVTM and CDR2 ANQGSEA. The CDR3 totals 13 residues. The CDR3 DNA follows: TGCAGCGCCGTAGGGACAGGGGTATACGAGCAGTACTTC. This sequence encodes CSAVGTGVYEQYF.

The chain uses TRBV19 and TRBJ2-1; 15 bases fit TRBD2. CDR3 length equals 16 residues. In germline, CDR1 is LNHDA, CDR2 SQIVND (reference sequence). Trimming at V came to 2 bases and at J to 10 bases, leaving 6 bases not matched to a gene. The CDR3 here is CASSIRTSGRVQEQFF. The CDR3 DNA follows: TGTGCCAGTAGTATAAGGACTAGCGGGAGGGTTCAGGAGCAGTTCTTC.

V is TRBV7-2 and J is TRBJ2-1; TRBD1 might be the D (6 bases). The CDR3 is made up of 16 amino acids. Germline V gene sequence: CDR1 SGHTA, CDR2 FQGNSA. Trimming removed 1 base at V and 3 bases at J, with 13 bases between. The CDR3 DNA reads as TGTGCCAGCAGCTTAGATAGTGGACAGTTCTACAATGAGCAGTTCTTC. Amino acids: CASSLDSGQFYNEQFF.